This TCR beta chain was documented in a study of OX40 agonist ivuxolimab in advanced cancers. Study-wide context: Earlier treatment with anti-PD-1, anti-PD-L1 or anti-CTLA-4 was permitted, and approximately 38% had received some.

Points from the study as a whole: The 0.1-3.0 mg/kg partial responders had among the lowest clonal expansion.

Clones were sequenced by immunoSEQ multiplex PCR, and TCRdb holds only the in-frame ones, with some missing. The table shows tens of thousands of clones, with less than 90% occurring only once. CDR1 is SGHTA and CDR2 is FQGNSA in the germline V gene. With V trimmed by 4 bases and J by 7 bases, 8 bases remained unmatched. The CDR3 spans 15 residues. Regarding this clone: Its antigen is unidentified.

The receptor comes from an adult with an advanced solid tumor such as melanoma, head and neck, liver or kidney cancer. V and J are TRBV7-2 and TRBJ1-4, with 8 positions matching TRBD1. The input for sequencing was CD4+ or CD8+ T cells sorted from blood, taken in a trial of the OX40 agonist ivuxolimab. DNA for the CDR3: TGTGCCAGCAGCTCCGCAGGGGGCCTGGGTGAAAAACTGTTTTTT. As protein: CASSSAGGLGEKLFF. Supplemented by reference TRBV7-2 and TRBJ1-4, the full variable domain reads GAGVSQSPSNKVTEKGKDVELRCDPISGHTALYWYRQSLGQGLEFLIYFQGNSAPDKSGLPSDRFSAERTGGSVSTLTIQRTQQEDSAVYLCASSSAGGLGEKLFFGSGTQLSVL.